The source of this T cell receptor beta chain is a study of tumor-infiltrating lymphocytes in primary liver carcinoma. Study at large: The neoplasms were of stage T1-T3 N0M0, with dimensions of about 4.2 to 10 cm across. Regardless of tissue type, samples showed similar yields of roughly 3.5 to 7.5 million productive TCRbeta reads. Study observations and caveats: The difference in top-250-clone fraction between tumors and blood was significant, favoring tumors (p = 0.039).

The germline V gene encodes CDR1 SGHVS and CDR2 FQNEAQ. The CDR3 runs 12 residues. The germline V and J ends were trimmed by 4 bases and 1 base, with 4 bases remaining between them. A word on this clonotype: The target antigen is unknown. A much bigger clone sits one base away, suggesting this may be a read error.

The authors made TCR beta cDNA from approximately 500 ng total RNA with a constant-region primer. Each TCR beta library was derived from three nested multiplex PCR rounds that employed slightly modified ARM-PCR. The study ran its first two PCR rounds for about 11 cycles each, using TRBV1-TRBV30 forward primers and a C-beta reverse primer. Each CDR3 protein gets one entry after TCRdb re-called the multiplex PCR reads with MiXCR. The sample includes approximately 100,000 distinct CDR3 sequences, approximately 70% seen only once; the top ten take roughly 12%. Co-extraction yielded RNA and DNA from 20-30 mg of unsorted bulk tissue.

The TCR was taken from a woman aged 60-75 years with primary liver carcinoma and hepatitis B virus infection. The material sequenced was liver tumor tissue from sampling region 2. Subset specified: tumor region T2, inferior pole. The chain joins TRBV7-8 to TRBJ1-1, with no clear D. The CDR3, as DNA: TGTGCCAGCAGCTCCCGGAACACTGAAGCTTTCTTT. It encodes CASSSRNTEAFF.